This TCR beta chain was identified during a study of human T cells and chemical hapten exposure (dated by TCRdb to the early 2020s). In terms of the full investigation: For sensitization, 2% DPC in acetone was applied to an approximately 2 cm by approximately 2 cm area of upper inner arm skin. Blood samples were taken from patients before sensitization (week 0) and at 2, 6 and about 24 weeks after DPC sensitization. Patch testing was done on the upper back using Finn chambers containing 0.01% DPC, and results were scored after 6 days according to International Contact Dermatitis Research Group standards. This study followed changes in the peripheral blood TCR repertoire in vivo during primary and secondary sensitization of alopecia patients to the hapten diphenylcyclopropenone (DPC). Blood for TCR sequencing was provided by twenty-nine alopecia patients at one to four time points (pre-sensitization, 2, 6 and 24 weeks). Most of the patients in the cohort were female, and the cohort covered alopecia areata with under or over 50% scalp involvement, alopecia totalis and alopecia universalis. Libraries were pooled for sequencing, and per-sample TCR yields varied mainly because of small differences in library volumes within the pool. Throughout the roughly 25-week study period, patients were also given weekly therapeutic DPC doses on the scalp.

From the cysteine through the phenylalanine, the CDR3 covers 16 amino acids. The CDR3 DNA has 48 bases and is translated from base 1. CDR1 and CDR2, per the germline V gene, are SGHTA and FQGNSA. The V end loses 5 bases and the J end loses 0 bases, and a stretch of 11 bases separates them. The time point label, read with the paper, signifies: patch test 3, about 24 weeks after DPC sensitization. Reading the label with the study, this specimen's treatment or condition is: therapeutic diphenylcyclopropenone sensitization with weekly scalp DPC. At every patch-test visit, the blood draw took place before the patch test was put on. Patients were eligible if aged 18 to 70, diagnosed with alopecia and judged suitable for DPC therapy, and pregnant patients were excluded. Total RNA was extracted from unfractionated whole blood that had been collected in Tempus Blood RNA tubes. General findings and caveats noted by the study authors: The number of TCRs above 1 in 1000 frequency did not change with DPC sensitization; there was no evidence of global repertoire structure alterations. Expanded TCRs formed significantly more large CDR3 similarity clusters than pre-sensitization or healthy control sets, consistent with antigen-driven responses. Because every patient had alopecia, a presumed autoimmune disease, the patients' immune response might differ from that of healthy individuals. After repeated subsampling, changes were observed in the strength of the expansion versus patch-test correlation and in the threshold at which the correlation became significant. Patch test score correlated positively with the number of PT1 expanded TCRs, reaching significance at thresholds 8, 16 and 32 but not at 4.

The library relied on RACE. The sequencer listed for this sample is NextSeq 500. During library preparation, unique molecular identifiers were attached to individual cDNA molecules so that TCRs could be counted quantitatively and reproducibly. Both TCR alpha and TCR beta chains were sequenced from each blood RNA sample. The authors processed their data as follows. The median number of TCRs per sample was approximately 98,000, ranging from about 20,000 to 700,000. V, J and CDR3 annotation of the TCR reads was carried out using the Decombinator software suite. For PS versus PT1 abundance plots, all samples were subsampled to the same number of TCRs (28,000). Expanded TCRs were defined as absent before sensitization and observed at least eight times at the 2-week time point. TCRdb passed the public sequencing reads through fastp at Q25 and MiXCR, retaining productive beta sequences. Rows matching on CDR3 protein sequence are summarized as one entry with the most common DNA and genes. Clone size and V and J calls follow TCRdb, not the original study. The table for this sample lists roughly 97,000 distinct CDR3 sequences; roughly 27% of them were counted only once. The ten biggest clones cover around 10% of the sample.

This clonotype was seen a few times. Its antigen remains unidentified. The record has no base qualities; no much larger clone is one base away. The chain couples TRBV7-2 to TRBJ2-6; the D gene identity is not certain. The TCR sequence derives from a man in his forties with alopecia areata. Some clones in this sample may be carry-over from other donors' samples. The sequencing used whole blood, collected in connection with sensitization to the hapten diphenylcyclopropenone (DPC). The CDR3 sequence is CASSTFVVSGANVLTF. In nucleotides, the sequence is TGTGCCAGCAGCACATTCGTAGTCTCTGGGGCCAACGTCCTGACTTTC.